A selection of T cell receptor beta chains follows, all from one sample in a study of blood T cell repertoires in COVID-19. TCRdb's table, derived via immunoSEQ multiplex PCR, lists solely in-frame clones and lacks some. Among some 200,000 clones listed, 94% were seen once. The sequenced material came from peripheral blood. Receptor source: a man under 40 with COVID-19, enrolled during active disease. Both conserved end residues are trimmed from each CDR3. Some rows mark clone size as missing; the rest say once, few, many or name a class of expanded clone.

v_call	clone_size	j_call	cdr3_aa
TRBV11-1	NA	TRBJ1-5	ASSADAGGTNQPQH
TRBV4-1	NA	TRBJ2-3	ASSRGPLSTDTQY
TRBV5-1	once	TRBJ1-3	ASSPTGSTNSGNTIY
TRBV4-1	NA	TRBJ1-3	ASSHLSSGSGNTIY
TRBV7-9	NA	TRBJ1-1	ASSLPRDRVNTEAF
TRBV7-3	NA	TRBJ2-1	ASSLDRGGRADEQF
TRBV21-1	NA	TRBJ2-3	ASSPQGLRVRDTQY
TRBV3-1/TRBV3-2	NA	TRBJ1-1	ASSQATGVGTEAF
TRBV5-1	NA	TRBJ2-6	ASSIQGSGANVLT
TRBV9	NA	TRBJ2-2	ASSVLSGGAPGELF